The 24 T cell receptor beta chains below come from one sample, sequenced in a study of control samples from healthy donors and cancer patients. The table came from immunoSEQ multiplex PCR; TCRdb's copy has only in-frame clones and leaves some out. This sample yields 100,000 to 150,000 clones, of which 85% to 95% are seen a single time; approximately 0.58% belongs to the top ten. The sample consisted of PBMCs. The receptors shown here come from an elderly man with head and neck cancer.

The chain uses TRBV5-1 and TRBJ1-4; D unclear. Germline V gives CDR1 SGHRS, CDR2 YFSETQ. The CDR3 covers 14 residues. Trimming stripped 3 bases from V and 7 bases from J, with 13 bases between. The CDR3 nucleotides read TGCGCCAGCAGCTCGCCCGGGGAGAGTGAAAAACTGTTTTTT. Translating it yields CASSSPGESEKLFF.

The J gene is TRBJ2-7, the V gene TRBV9; TRBD2 matches at 7 bases. J lost 0 bases, V lost 6 bases, and 6 bases had no gene match. CDR1 and CDR2 (germline): SGDLS, YYNGEE. This CDR3 contains 14 residues. The CDR3 DNA sequence: TGTGCCAGCACCCCCGGGAGGAGCTCCTACGAGCAGTACTTC. Protein: CASTPGRSSYEQYF. Looking up the rest from reference TRBV9 and TRBJ2-7 gives the full variable domain: DSGVTQTPKHLITATGQRVTLRCSPRSGDLSVYWYQQSLDQGLQFLIQYYNGEERAKGNILERFSAQQFPDLHSELNLSSLELGDSALYFCASTPGRSSYEQYFGPGTRLTVT.

V gene TRBV18 combines with J gene TRBJ2-7; 8 bases align to TRBD1. Trimming removed 2 bases from V and 3 bases from J; junction bases left unmatched: 6. CDR1 and CDR2 from the germline V gene are KGHSH and LQKENI. CDR3 size: 15 residues. DNA for the CDR3: TGTGCCAGCTCACCAGAACCCGGACAGGGCTACGAGCAGTACTTC. Protein sequence: CASSPEPGQGYEQYF.

This chain connects TRBV6-5 to TRBJ1-2; TRBD1 might be the D (6 bases). V lost 5 bases, J lost 1 base, and 14 bases lay in between. CDR1 MNHEY and CDR2 SVGAGI come from the germline V gene. The length of the CDR3 is 15 residues. Here the CDR3 DNA reads TGTGCCAGCAGTCTCGGACAGACCTTTAACTATGGCTACACCTTC. Translation gives CASSLGQTFNYGYTF.

The chain joins TRBV27 to TRBJ2-1; D may be TRBD1 or TRBD2 (5 bases each). Trimming left V 2 bases short and J 10 bases short, with 12 bases between. Germline V gives CDR1 MNHEY, CDR2 SMNVEV (reference sequence). This CDR3 spans 13 amino acids. CDR3: CASSLLGRDEQFF. DNA for the CDR3: TGTGCCAGCAGTTTACTGGGTAGGGACGAGCAGTTCTTC.

The chain is built from TRBV19 and TRBJ2-5; D remains ambiguous. Looked up from germline, CDR1 is LNHDA and CDR2 is SQIVND (reference sequence). The CDR3 runs to 13 residues. The V gene lost 4 bases and the J gene lost 2 bases, with 8 bases spanning the gap. The CDR3: CASSSRPQETQYF. The CDR3 DNA sequence: TGTGCCAGTAGTAGCAGACCTCAAGAGACCCAGTACTTC.

This clone was counted a few times. The gene calls are TRBV7-9 and TRBJ2-3; D ambiguous. V was clipped by 8 bases and J by 1 base, with 4 bases between them. Germline V CDR1 and CDR2: SEHNR, FQNEAQ (reference sequence). The CDR3 loop spans 11 amino acids. The CDR3 nucleotides read TGTGCCAGCCACCGCACAGATACGCAGTATTTT. It codes for CASHRTDTQYF.

The genes are TRBV2 and TRBJ1-1; D not resolved. V was trimmed by 6 bases and J by 5 bases, leaving 7 bases between them. Germline CDR1 is SNHLY and CDR2 is FYNNEI. This CDR3 is 11 amino acids long. CDR3 amino acids: CASSRETEAFF. CDR3 nucleotide sequence: TGTGCCAGCAGCCGGGAGACTGAAGCTTTCTTT.

The V and J genes are TRBV7-9 and TRBJ1-2; the match to TRBD1 covers 8 bases. Trimming at V came to 3 bases and at J to 8 bases, leaving 5 bases not matched to a gene. The CDR3 length is 13 residues. Germline V lookup: CDR1 SEHNR, CDR2 FQNEAQ (reference sequence). The CDR3 sequence is CASSFDRGGGYTF. In DNA form, the CDR3 reads TGTGCCAGCAGCTTCGACAGGGGCGGCGGCTACACCTTC.

The chain links TRBV5-1 to TRBJ1-3; D may be TRBD1 (5 bases). CDR1 and CDR2 from the germline V gene are SGHRS and YFSETQ. The length of the CDR3 is 14 residues. Between the trimmed V and J ends, which lost 4 bases and 0 bases, there was a span of 8 bases. CDR3: CASSQTVSGNTIYF. CDR3 nucleotide sequence: TGCGCCAGCAGCCAGACAGTCTCTGGAAACACCATATATTTT.

The chain uses TRBV29-1 and TRBJ2-5; TRBD1 or TRBD2 may be the D gene (5 bases each). CDR1 SQVTM and CDR2 ANQGSEA come from the germline V gene. V lost 6 bases and J 5 bases, leaving 13 bases between the germline ends. The CDR3 runs to 12 residues. The CDR3 nucleotides read TGCAGCGTGGCTCCAGGGACGGAGACCCAGTACTTC. This sequence encodes CSVAPGTETQYF.

V and J are TRBV19 and TRBJ2-1, with D perhaps matching TRBD1 (6 bases). Trimming pared 7 bases from V and 2 bases from J, leaving 15 bases between. This CDR3 is built from 15 residues. Germline loops: CDR1 LNHDA, CDR2 SQIVND (reference sequence). The CDR3 DNA reads TGTGCCAGTACCCCGGATGGGGGCGCCTACAATGAGCAGTTCTTC. The encoded protein is CASTPDGGAYNEQFF.

This chain connects TRBV9 to TRBJ1-3; unclear D gene. The CDR3 has 16 residues. Trimming removed 1 base at V and 0 bases at J, with 11 bases between. Germline loops: CDR1 SGDLS, CDR2 YYNGEE. This CDR3 reads CASSVRGSFSGNTIYF. The DNA for the CDR3 is TGTGCCAGCAGCGTAAGAGGGTCCTTCTCTGGAAACACCATATATTTT.

The chain employs TRBV19 and TRBJ2-2, with D maybe TRBD1 (5 bases). V was trimmed by 7 bases and J by 4 bases, leaving 7 bases between them. This CDR3 contains 12 residues. Germline assignment: CDR1 LNHDA and CDR2 SQIVND (reference sequence). CDR3 sequence reads: CASNRGTGELFF. CDR3 in DNA: TGTGCCAGTAATAGGGGCACCGGGGAGCTGTTTTTT.

V usage is TRBV30 and J usage is TRBJ1-1; 8 bases are a match to TRBD1. This CDR3 has 13 residues. Germline-derived CDR1 and CDR2 are GTSNPN and SVGIG (reference sequence). V shed 5 bases and J 1 base; nucleotides not matched to a gene: 3. DNA of the CDR3: TGTGCCTGGGCCGGGACAGGGAACACTGAAGCTTTCTTT. Its translation is CAWAGTGNTEAFF.

The chain couples TRBV29-1 to TRBJ1-1; D call uncertain. Germline CDR1 is SQVTM and CDR2 is ANQGSEA. Trimming cost V 4 bases and J 7 bases, with 19 bases left between them. This CDR3 is built from 14 residues. The CDR3 loop reads CSVGVRPDNFEAFF. Here the CDR3 DNA reads TGCAGCGTTGGAGTCCGGCCAGACAACTTTGAAGCTTTCTTT.

The chain combines TRBV5-6 with TRBJ1-2; 8 nucleotides match TRBD1. CDR3 length: 14 amino acids. The V and J ends lost 0 bases and 4 bases, in that order; junction bases with no gene match: 2. Germline V CDR1 and CDR2: SGHDT, YYEEEE. The CDR3 loop is CASSLAGGAYGYTF. The CDR3 nucleotides read TGTGCCAGCAGCTTGGCAGGGGGCGCCTATGGCTACACCTTC.

This chain joins TRBV15 and TRBJ1-2, with unresolved D. CDR1 is LNHNV and CDR2 is YYDKDF in the germline V gene (reference sequence). V dropped 3 bases and J dropped 3 bases, with 11 bases sitting between them. The CDR3 is 14 amino acids. The CDR3 sequence: CATSSRNTYYGYTF. For the CDR3, the DNA is TGTGCCACCAGCAGTCGGAACACCTACTATGGCTACACCTTC.

CDR3 DNA sequence: TGTGCCAGCAGTTTAATTGGGGACAATTTCTACGAGCAGTACTTC. This gives the protein CASSLIGDNFYEQYF. V and J are TRBV27 and TRBJ2-7; maybe TRBD1 (6 bases). V gave up 2 bases and J gave up 3 bases, with 14 bases separating them. Germline loops: CDR1 MNHEY, CDR2 SMNVEV (reference sequence). The CDR3 contains 15 residues.

The chain couples TRBV7-2 to TRBJ1-6; the D gene is possibly TRBD1 (5 bases). V was trimmed by 4 bases and J by 4 bases, leaving 17 bases between them. Germline CDR1 and CDR2: SGHTA and FQGNSA. The CDR3 sequence is 17 residues long. CDR3 DNA sequence: TGTGCCAGCAGCTACCAACCGCCGGGACCGTATAATTCACCCCTCCACTTT. Translating it yields CASSYQPPGPYNSPLHF.

J is TRBJ2-2 and V is TRBV9, with 10 bases that match TRBD2. The CDR3 covers 15 residues. Germline assignment: CDR1 SGDLS and CDR2 YYNGEE. Trimming removed 5 bases from V and 4 bases from J; junction bases left unmatched: 5. The CDR3 DNA sequence: TGTGCCAGCAGGAGCGGGGGGGCCGGCACCGGGGAGCTGTTTTTT. Translated, it gives CASRSGGAGTGELFF.

This chain links TRBV29-1 with TRBJ2-3; 10 bases are a match to TRBD1. The germline CDR1 and CDR2 sequences are SQVTM and ANQGSEA. V lost 3 bases and J lost 3; bases outside the gene matches: 0. The CDR3 runs to 13 residues. The CDR3 nucleotides are TGCAGCGTTGAGGACAGGGGGACAGATACGCAGTATTTT. This translates into CSVEDRGTDTQYF.

The chain joins TRBV19 to TRBJ1-2; no definite D call. Germline V gene sequence: CDR1 LNHDA, CDR2 SQIVND (reference sequence). There are 13 residues in the CDR3. Trimming shortened V by 8 bases and J by 2 bases, and 12 bases separated the two germline ends. CDR3 loop: CASGELSNYGYTF. In nucleotides, the CDR3 is TGTGCCAGTGGAGAGTTATCGAACTATGGCTACACCTTC.

V gene TRBV19 combines with J gene TRBJ2-5, with TRBD1 matching 7 bases. There are 14 residues in the CDR3. Per germline, CDR1 LNHDA and CDR2 SQIVND (reference sequence). The V gene end was trimmed by 6 bases and the J gene end by 4 bases; junction bases not matched to a gene: 8. CDR3 in amino acids: CASRPTGMGETQYF. Written as DNA, the CDR3 is TGTGCCAGTAGACCGACAGGGATGGGAGAGACCCAGTACTTC.